This T cell receptor beta chain emerged from a study of blood T cell repertoires in COVID-19. Looking at the study overall: Whether acute or convalescent, the COVID-19 samples came from the United States, Italy and Spain.

The V gene lost 1 base and the J gene lost 1 base, with 4 bases spanning the gap. Germline lookup yields CDR1 SGHTA and CDR2 FQGNSA. This CDR3 is 13 amino acids long. Repertoires were generated with immunoSEQ multiplex PCR, while TCRdb's copy carries only in-frame clones and drops some. The repertoire holds tens of thousands of clones, with approximately 81% as singletons. In regard to this clone: Other DNA sequences in the sample encode the same CDR3.

Sequencing used peripheral blood. The clonotype comes from a man older than 75 with active or convalescent COVID-19. V is TRBV7-2 and J is TRBJ1-1; no definite D call. The CDR3 protein is CASSLVQNTEAFF. DNA for the CDR3: TGTGCCAGCAGCTTAGTACAGAACACTGAAGCTTTCTTT.